This T cell receptor (beta chain) was sequenced in a study of cytomegalovirus exposure and HLA in healthy donors. Turning to the study itself: Across almost 400 genotyped donors, around 82% landed in the Caucasian-associated ancestry cluster.

It was with 60 Vbeta and 13 Jbeta primers that the PCR ran. Profiled with immunoSEQ multiplex PCR; TCRdb holds only in-frame clones, not every one. The sample lists 250,000 to 350,000 clones; 80% to 90% were seen once. This CDR3 is 11 amino acids long. Germline V gene data show CDR1 as LNHDA and CDR2 as SQIVND (reference sequence). Trimming removed 3 bases from V and 5 bases from J, with 4 bases in between. This clone was detected only once. The sequence derives from a woman aged 18-29 years in good health and CMV-seronegative. The specimen was PBMCs. The chain couples TRBV19 to TRBJ1-2; no firm D call. The CDR3 DNA reads TGTGCCAGTAGTATCCTATATGGCTACACCTTC. Translation: CASSILYGYTF.